The rows below give T cell receptor beta chains drawn from one sample of a study of shared clonotypes between healthy human individuals. Profiling relied on immunoSEQ multiplex PCR, and the TCRdb table lists in-frame clones only, not all of them. The sample records around 500,000 clones, 75% to 85% being singletons. The sample comprised PBMCs. The receptor source for this set is a woman between 40 and 50 years old in good health. Some clones in this sample may be carry-over from other donors' samples. Each CDR3 is given with its conserved first and last residue. The order of the fields is V gene, D gene, clone size, J gene, CDR3 protein, CDR3 DNA. D genes are given only for firm matches. Clone size is given for some rows only: seen once, a few or many times, or a class if the clone is expanded.

TRBV10-3	TRBD1	NA	TRBJ2-7	CATLGTGNYEQYF	TGTGCCACCCTGGGGACAGGCAACTACGAGCAGTACTTC
TRBV18	TRBD1	NA	TRBJ2-3	CASSPTGAADTQYF	TGTGCCAGCTCACCAACAGGGGCGGCAGATACGCAGTATTTT
TRBV2	NA	NA	TRBJ1-1	CASSQSRSEAFF	TGTGCCAGCAGTCAGAGTAGGTCTGAAGCTTTCTTT
TRBV5-1	NA	NA	TRBJ2-6	CASSLTTNSGANVLTF	TGCGCCAGCAGCTTGACTACAAACTCTGGGGCCAACGTCCTGACTTTC
TRBV6-1	NA	NA	TRBJ2-1	CASSGQTGAVDEQFF	TGTGCCAGCAGTGGCCAGACGGGGGCGGTTGATGAGCAGTTCTTC
TRBV5-6	TRBD2	NA	TRBJ2-1	CASSLATFAGGLYNEQFF	TGTGCCAGCAGCTTGGCCACATTTGCGGGAGGCCTCTACAATGAGCAGTTCTTC
TRBV25-1	NA	few	TRBJ1-3	CASKWGSGNTIYF	TGTGCCAGCAAGTGGGGATCCGGAAACACCATATATTTT
TRBV7-2	NA	many	TRBJ1-2	CASTTGAVNYGYTF	TGTGCCAGCACAACCGGGGCAGTGAACTATGGCTACACCTTC
TRBV18	NA	NA	TRBJ2-1	CASSPPKGPDEQFF	TGTGCCAGCTCACCACCTAAGGGCCCCGATGAGCAGTTCTTC
TRBV28	NA	NA	TRBJ2-6	CAGSFQAGRDSGANVLTF	TGTGCCGGCAGTTTCCAGGCGGGACGGGACTCTGGGGCCAACGTCCTGACTTTC
TRBV7-2	NA	few	TRBJ1-4	CASSLAGWPDEKLFF	TGTGCCAGCAGCTTAGCGGGGTGGCCGGATGAAAAACTGTTTTTT
TRBV29-1	NA	NA	TRBJ1-4	CSVESGEKLFF	TGCAGCGTTGAGTCCGGGGAAAAACTGTTTTTT
TRBV28	TRBD2	NA	TRBJ2-7	CASSATRGAGVYEQYF	TGTGCCAGCAGTGCGACCCGAGGGGCGGGAGTTTACGAGCAGTACTTC
TRBV5-8	TRBD1	NA	TRBJ1-1	CASSFPGQGLEAFF	TGTGCCAGCAGCTTTCCGGGACAGGGTCTTGAAGCTTTCTTT
TRBV15	NA	NA	TRBJ1-2	CATSRAGSNYGYTF	TGTGCCACCAGCAGAGCGGGCAGCAACTATGGCTACACCTTC
TRBV7-6	NA	NA	TRBJ1-4	CASSATEKLFF	TGTGCCAGCAGCGCGACAGAAAAACTGTTTTTT
TRBV7-9	TRBD1	NA	TRBJ1-1	CASGQVIGTEAFF	TGTGCCAGCGGACAGGTTATTGGGACTGAAGCTTTCTTT
TRBV6-5	NA	NA	TRBJ2-5	CASSSRDSLTQYF	TGTGCCAGCAGTTCACGGGACTCCTTGACCCAGTACTTC
TRBV5-6	TRBD2	NA	TRBJ2-7	CASSFGGGPYEQYF	TGTGCCAGCAGCTTCGGCGGGGGGCCCTACGAGCAGTACTTC